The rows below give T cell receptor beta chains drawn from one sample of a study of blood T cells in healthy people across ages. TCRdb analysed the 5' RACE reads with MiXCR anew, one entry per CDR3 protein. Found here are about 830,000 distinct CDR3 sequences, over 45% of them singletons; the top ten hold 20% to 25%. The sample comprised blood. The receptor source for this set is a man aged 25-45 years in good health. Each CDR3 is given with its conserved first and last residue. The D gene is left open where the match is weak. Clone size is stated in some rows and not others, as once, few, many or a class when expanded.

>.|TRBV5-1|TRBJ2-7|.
TGCGCCAGCAGCTCGGGGGGACAGTCCAGCTCCTACGAGCAGTACTTC
CASSSGGQSSSYEQYF
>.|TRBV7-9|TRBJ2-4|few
TGTGCCAGCAGCGAATATGGGGGTGCCAAAAACATTCAGTACTTC
CASSEYGGAKNIQYF
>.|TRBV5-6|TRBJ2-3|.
TGTGCCAGCAGCTTTAATAGTGGAAAAGATACGCAGTATTTT
CASSFNSGKDTQYF
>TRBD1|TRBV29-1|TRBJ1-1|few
TGCAGCGTTGTTGGAGGACAGGGAACCGAAGCTTTCTTT
CSVVGGQGTEAFF
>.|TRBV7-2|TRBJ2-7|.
TGTGCCAGCAGCTTAATCGGTCGGACAACCTACGAGCAGTACTTC
CASSLIGRTTYEQYF
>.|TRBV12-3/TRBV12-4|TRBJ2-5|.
TGTGCCAGCAGTCTCCTCAGGTGGACGAACCAAGAGACCCAGTACTTC
CASSLLRWTNQETQYF
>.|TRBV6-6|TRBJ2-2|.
TGTGCCAGCAGTTACGGCGGGACCACCGGGGAGCTGTTTTTT
CASSYGGTTGELFF
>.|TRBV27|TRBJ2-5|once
TGTGCCAGCAGTTTATTGGGCCCAGACGGTGAGCAGTACTTC
CASSLLGPDGEQYF
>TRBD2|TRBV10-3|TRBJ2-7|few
TGTGCCACCTCAGCGGGATTTACCTACGAGCAGTACTTC
CATSAGFTYEQYF
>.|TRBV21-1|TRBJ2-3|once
TGTGCCAGCAGCAAAGCGACCGGGGAGGAAGATACGCAGTATTTT
CASSKATGEEDTQYF
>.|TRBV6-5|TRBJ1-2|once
TGTGCCAGCAGGTCACAGGGTGCAAGGGTCTATGGCTACACCTTC
CASRSQGARVYGYTF
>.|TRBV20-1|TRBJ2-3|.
TGCAGTGCACCACCGCAGGGTTGGGATACGCAGTATTTT
CSAPPQGWDTQYF
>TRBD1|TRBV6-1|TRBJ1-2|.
TGTGCCACCCATACAGGGGGCTATGGCTACACCTTC
CATHTGGYGYTF
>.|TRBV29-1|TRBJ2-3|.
TGCAGCGTTGAAGGAGCTGACCCGGGGGGCACAGATACGCAGTATTTT
CSVEGADPGGTDTQYF
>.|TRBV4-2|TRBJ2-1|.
TGTGCCAGCAGCCAAGGAGCTTCCAACCCTCAGTTCTTC
CASSQGASNPQFF
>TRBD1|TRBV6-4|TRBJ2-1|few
TGTGCCAGCAGTGACTCGGGGACAGGGGGAAACAATGAGCAGTTCTTC
CASSDSGTGGNNEQFF
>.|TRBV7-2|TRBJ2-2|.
TGTGCCAGCAGCTTAGTCTGGCTAGCGAACACCGGGGAGCTGTTTTTT
CASSLVWLANTGELFF
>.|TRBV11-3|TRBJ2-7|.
TGTGCCAGCAGCTCCGGCAGGGCCCGTGAGCAGTACTTC
CASSSGRAREQYF
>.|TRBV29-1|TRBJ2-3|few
TGCGGGGACTCAGAGGCGCAGTATTTT
CGDSEAQYF
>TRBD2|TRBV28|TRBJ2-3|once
TGTGCCAGCAAACCACATAGCGGGAGGCCCAACAATACGCAGTATTTT
CASKPHSGRPNNTQYF
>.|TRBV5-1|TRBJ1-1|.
TGCGCCAGCAGCCCCGCCGGAACCACTGAAGCTTTCTTT
CASSPAGTTEAFF
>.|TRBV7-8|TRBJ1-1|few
TGTGCCAGCAGCTCTGTCGCCGCTGAAGCTTTCTTT
CASSSVAAEAFF
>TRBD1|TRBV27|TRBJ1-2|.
TGTGCCAGCAGTTTGACCCGGACAGGGGGCTATGGCTACACCTTC
CASSLTRTGGYGYTF
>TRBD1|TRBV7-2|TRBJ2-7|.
TGTGCCAGCAGCCCAGGGGGCAGCCAGAATTACGAGCAGTACTTC
CASSPGGSQNYEQYF
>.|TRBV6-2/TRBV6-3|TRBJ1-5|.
TGTGCCAGCAGTTACTCGGGACCTTATCAGCCCCAGCATTTT
CASSYSGPYQPQHF
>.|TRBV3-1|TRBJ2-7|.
TGTGCCAGCAGCCAAAACAGGGAATTCAGCGAGCAGTACTTC
CASSQNREFSEQYF
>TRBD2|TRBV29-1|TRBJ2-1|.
TGCAGCGTGGACACTAGCGGGAGATGGAATGAGCAGTTCTTC
CSVDTSGRWNEQFF
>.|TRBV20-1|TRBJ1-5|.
TGCAGTGCTAGAGAGGGCGCTAGCAATCAGCCCCAGCATTTT
CSAREGASNQPQHF
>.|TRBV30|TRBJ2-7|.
TGTGCCTGGAGGAGGAAGGGGGACTCCTACGAGCAGTACTTC
CAWRRKGDSYEQYF
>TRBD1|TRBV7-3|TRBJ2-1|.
TGTGCCAGCAGCTTGACAGGGGGTGGTATAAATGAGCAGTTCTTC
CASSLTGGGINEQFF
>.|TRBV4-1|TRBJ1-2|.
TGCGCCAGCAGCCAAGGACCGGGAACTAACTATGGCTACACCTTC
CASSQGPGTNYGYTF
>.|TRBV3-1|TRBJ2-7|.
TGTGCCAGCAGCCAAGACCCCGGGTTTAATAACGAGCAGTACTTC
CASSQDPGFNNEQYF
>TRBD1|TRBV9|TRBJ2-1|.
TGTGCCAGCAGCGTAGGGGACAGAGTCTACAATGAGCAGTTCTTC
CASSVGDRVYNEQFF
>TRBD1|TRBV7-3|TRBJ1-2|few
TGTGCCAGCGACGCGGGACAGGGAAACTATGGCTACACCTTC
CASDAGQGNYGYTF
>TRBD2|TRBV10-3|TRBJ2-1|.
TGTGCCACCGTCCCGGTTAGTGCGGGAGGTGACTCCTACAATGGGCAGTTCTTC
CATVPVSAGGDSYNGQFF
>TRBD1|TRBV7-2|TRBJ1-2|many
TGTGCCAGCAGCTTACAGGGACAGGGGGCAAGTGGCTACACCTTC
CASSLQGQGASGYTF
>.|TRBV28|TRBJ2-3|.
TGTGCCAGCAGGACTCCAATCCGGACAGAGAAATACATCACAGATACGCAGTATTTT
CASRTPIRTEKYITDTQYF